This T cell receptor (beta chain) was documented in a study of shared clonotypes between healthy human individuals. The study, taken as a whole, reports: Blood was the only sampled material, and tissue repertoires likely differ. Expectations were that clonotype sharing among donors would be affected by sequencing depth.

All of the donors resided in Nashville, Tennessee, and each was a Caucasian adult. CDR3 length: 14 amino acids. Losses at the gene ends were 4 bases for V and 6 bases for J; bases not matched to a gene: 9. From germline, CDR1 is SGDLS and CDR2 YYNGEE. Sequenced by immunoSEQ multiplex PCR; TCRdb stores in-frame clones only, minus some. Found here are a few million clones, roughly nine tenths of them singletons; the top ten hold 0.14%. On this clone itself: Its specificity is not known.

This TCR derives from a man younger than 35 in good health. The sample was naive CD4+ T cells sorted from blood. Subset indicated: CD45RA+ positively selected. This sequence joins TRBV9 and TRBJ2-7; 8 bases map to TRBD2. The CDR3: CASSPRAGEIEQYF. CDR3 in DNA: TGTGCCAGCAGCCCCCGAGCGGGAGAGATCGAGCAGTACTTC.